The 7 T cell receptor beta chains listed next were all sequenced from one sample in a study of neurological immune-mediated disorders. One entry per CDR3 protein, called by TCRdb with MiXCR from the 5' RACE reads. The table lists 15,000 to 20,000 distinct CDR3 sequences, 27% of them singletons. Sequencing was performed on PBMCs. These receptors were collected from a man aged 50 to 60 with HTLV-1-associated myelopathy (HAM/TSP).

V is TRBV28 and J is TRBJ2-1; 9 positions agree with TRBD2. After removal of 2 bases from V and 3 bases from J, the junction contained 5 bases not matched to a gene. CDR3 size: 16 residues. The germline gives CDR1 MDHEN, CDR2 SYDVKM. The CDR3 region is CASSLGSGGNYNEQFF. CDR3 sequence (DNA): TGTGCCAGCAGTTTAGGGAGCGGGGGGAACTACAATGAGCAGTTCTTC.

The chain couples TRBV20-1 to TRBJ2-3; 7 bases fit TRBD1. Germline V gives CDR1 DFQATT, CDR2 SNEGSKA (reference sequence). V dropped 0 bases and J dropped 4; count of bases not matched to a gene: 7. CDR3 length: 15 residues. CDR3 loop: CSARDEKTGADTQYF. As DNA, the CDR3 is TGCAGTGCTAGAGATGAGAAAACAGGGGCAGATACGCAGTATTTT.

This clonotype was recorded a few times. V and J are TRBV20-1 and TRBJ2-7, with 14 bases that match TRBD2. V shed 7 bases and J 9 bases; nucleotides not matched to a gene: 8. The CDR3 has 13 residues. Germline lookup yields CDR1 DFQATT and CDR2 SNEGSKA (reference sequence). The CDR3 DNA is TGCAGTGTGGGGACTAGCGGGAGATTAAGGCAGTACTTC. It codes for CSVGTSGRLRQYF.

In this sample, this clonotype turned up a few times. This chain joins TRBV12-3 or TRBV12-4 and TRBJ1-4; D possibly corresponds to TRBD1 (5 bases). The V and J ends lost 8 bases and 12 bases respectively, with 16 bases between them. The CDR3 has 12 residues. DNA of the CDR3: TGTGCCAGCGCCCGGCAGGGCAGGGAACTGTTTTTT. It translates to CASARQGRELFF.

This clonotype showed up many times. The V call is TRBV5-1, the J call TRBJ2-1, with D perhaps TRBD1 (6 bases). This CDR3 contains 15 residues. The germline V and J ends were trimmed by 6 bases and 3 bases, with 16 bases remaining between them. Germline lookup yields CDR1 SGHRS and CDR2 YFSETQ. CDR3 bases: TGCGCCAGCACCCCCAGCAGGGGTGGCTACAATGAGCAGTTCTTC. Encoded protein: CASTPSRGGYNEQFF.

There are many counts of this clonotype. The chain has TRBV5-1 and TRBJ2-7; no reliable D call. Germline V gene sequence: CDR1 SGHRS, CDR2 YFSETQ. V was cut by 3 bases and J by 8 bases, with 9 bases left in between. The CDR3 extends over 11 amino acids. CDR3 in amino acids: CASSSGLQQYF. The CDR3 nucleotides read TGCGCCAGCAGCTCCGGGCTACAGCAGTACTTC.

This clonotype was detected only once. The chain employs TRBV6-2 or TRBV6-3 and TRBJ2-1; 9 positions agree with TRBD2. The germline gives CDR1 MNHEY, CDR2 SVGEGT. This CDR3 is 15 amino acids long. With 10 bases clipped from V and 7 bases from J, the junction kept 14 bases outside the gene matches. In DNA, the CDR3 is TGTGCCAACAGCCCCGTGGTAGCGGGAGCAAATGAGCAGTTCTTC. Translation: CANSPVVAGANEQFF.